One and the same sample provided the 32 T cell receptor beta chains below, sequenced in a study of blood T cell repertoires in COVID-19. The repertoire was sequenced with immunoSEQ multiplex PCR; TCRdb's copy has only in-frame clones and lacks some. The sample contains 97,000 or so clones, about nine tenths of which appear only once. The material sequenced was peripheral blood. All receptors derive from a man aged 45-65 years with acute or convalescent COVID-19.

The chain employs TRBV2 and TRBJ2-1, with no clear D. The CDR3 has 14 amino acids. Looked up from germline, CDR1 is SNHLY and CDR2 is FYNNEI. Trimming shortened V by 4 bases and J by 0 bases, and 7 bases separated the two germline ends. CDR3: CASSVESSYNEQFF. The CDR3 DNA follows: TGTGCCAGCAGTGTGGAGAGCTCCTACAATGAGCAGTTCTTC.

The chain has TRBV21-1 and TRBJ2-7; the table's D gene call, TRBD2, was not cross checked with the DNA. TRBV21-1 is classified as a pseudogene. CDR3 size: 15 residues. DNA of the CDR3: TGTGCCAGCAGCCGAAGGAGGTGGAACGCCTACGAGCAGTACTTC. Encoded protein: CASSRRRWNAYEQYF.

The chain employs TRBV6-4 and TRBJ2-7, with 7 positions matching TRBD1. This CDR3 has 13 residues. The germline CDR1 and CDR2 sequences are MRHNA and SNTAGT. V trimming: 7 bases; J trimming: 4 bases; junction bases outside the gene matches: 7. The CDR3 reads CASTRDRPYEQYF. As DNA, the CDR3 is TGTGCCAGCACTCGGGACAGACCGTACGAGCAGTACTTC.

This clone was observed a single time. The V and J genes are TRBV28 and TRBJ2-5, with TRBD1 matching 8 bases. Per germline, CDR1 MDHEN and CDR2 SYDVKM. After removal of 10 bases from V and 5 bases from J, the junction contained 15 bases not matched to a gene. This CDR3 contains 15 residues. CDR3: CATIKRDRFYETQYF. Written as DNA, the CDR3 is TGTGCCACCATAAAACGGGACAGGTTTTACGAGACCCAGTACTTC.

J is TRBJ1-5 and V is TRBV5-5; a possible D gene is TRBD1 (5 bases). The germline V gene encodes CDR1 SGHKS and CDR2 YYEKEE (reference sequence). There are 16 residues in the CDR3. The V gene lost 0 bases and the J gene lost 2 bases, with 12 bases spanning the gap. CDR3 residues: CASSLALGRGNQPQHF. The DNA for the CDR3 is TGTGCCAGCAGCTTGGCTTTAGGCAGGGGCAATCAGCCCCAGCATTTT.

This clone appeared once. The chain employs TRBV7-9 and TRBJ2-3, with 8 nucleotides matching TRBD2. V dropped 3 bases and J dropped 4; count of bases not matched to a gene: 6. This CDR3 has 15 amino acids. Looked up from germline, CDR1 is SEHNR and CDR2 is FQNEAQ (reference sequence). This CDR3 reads CASSFGLALADTQYF. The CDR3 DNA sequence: TGTGCCAGCAGCTTCGGACTAGCACTGGCAGATACGCAGTATTTT.

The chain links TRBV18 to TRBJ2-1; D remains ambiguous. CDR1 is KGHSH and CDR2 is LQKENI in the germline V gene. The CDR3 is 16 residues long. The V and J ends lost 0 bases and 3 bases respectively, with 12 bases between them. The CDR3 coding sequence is TGTGCCAGCTCACCACCCGGGTCATACGGCTACAATGAGCAGTTCTTC. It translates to CASSPPGSYGYNEQFF.

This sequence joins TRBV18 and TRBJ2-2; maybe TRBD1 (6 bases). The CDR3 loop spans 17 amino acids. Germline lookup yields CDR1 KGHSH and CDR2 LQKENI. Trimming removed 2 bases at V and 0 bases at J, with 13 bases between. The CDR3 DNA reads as TGTGCCAGCTCACCAAATATTCGGACAGCGAACACCGGGGAGCTGTTTTTT. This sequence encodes CASSPNIRTANTGELFF. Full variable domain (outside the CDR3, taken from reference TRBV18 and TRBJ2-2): NAGVMQNPRHLVRRRGQEARLRCSPMKGHSHVYWYRQLPEEGLKFMVYLQKENIIDESGMPKERFSAEFPKEGPSILRIQQVVRGDSAAYFCASSPNIRTANTGELFFGEGSRLTVL.

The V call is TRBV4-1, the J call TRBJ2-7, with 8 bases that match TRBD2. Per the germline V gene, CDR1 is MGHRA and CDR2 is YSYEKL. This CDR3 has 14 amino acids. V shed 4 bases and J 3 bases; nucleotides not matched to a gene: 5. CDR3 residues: CASSRLGTSYEQYF. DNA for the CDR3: TGCGCCAGCAGCCGGTTGGGGACTAGCTACGAGCAGTACTTC.

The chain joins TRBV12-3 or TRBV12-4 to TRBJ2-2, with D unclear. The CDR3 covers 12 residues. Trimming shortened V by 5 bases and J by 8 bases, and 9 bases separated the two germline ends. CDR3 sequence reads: CASSPDKGELFF. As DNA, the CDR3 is TGTGCCAGCAGTCCCGACAAGGGGGAGCTGTTTTTT.

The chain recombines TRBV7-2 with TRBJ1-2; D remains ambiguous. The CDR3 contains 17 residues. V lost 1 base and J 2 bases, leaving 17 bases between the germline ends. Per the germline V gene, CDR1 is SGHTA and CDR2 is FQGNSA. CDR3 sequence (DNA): TGTGCCAGCAGCTTAGTCGGGGATAACAGACCCAACTATGGCTACACCTTC. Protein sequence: CASSLVGDNRPNYGYTF.

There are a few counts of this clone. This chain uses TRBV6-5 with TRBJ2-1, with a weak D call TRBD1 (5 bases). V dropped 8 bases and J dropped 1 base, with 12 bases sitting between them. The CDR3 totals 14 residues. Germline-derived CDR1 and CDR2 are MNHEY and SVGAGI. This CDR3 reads CASGRAGSYNEQFF. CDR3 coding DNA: TGTGCCAGCGGCCGGGCAGGGTCCTACAATGAGCAGTTCTTC.

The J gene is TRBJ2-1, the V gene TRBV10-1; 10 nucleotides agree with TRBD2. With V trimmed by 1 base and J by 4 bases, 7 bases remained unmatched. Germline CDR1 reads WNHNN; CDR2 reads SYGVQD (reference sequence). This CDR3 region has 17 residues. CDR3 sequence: CASSEFPLAGEYNEQFF. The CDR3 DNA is TGCGCCAGCAGTGAGTTCCCCCTAGCGGGAGAGTACAATGAGCAGTTCTTC.

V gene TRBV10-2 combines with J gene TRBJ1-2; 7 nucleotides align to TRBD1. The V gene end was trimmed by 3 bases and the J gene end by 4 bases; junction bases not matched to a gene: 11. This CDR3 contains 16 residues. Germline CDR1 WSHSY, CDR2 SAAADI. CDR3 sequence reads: CASSELGQEDLYGYTF. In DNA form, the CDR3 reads TGCGCCAGCAGTGAATTAGGACAGGAGGATCTCTATGGCTACACCTTC.

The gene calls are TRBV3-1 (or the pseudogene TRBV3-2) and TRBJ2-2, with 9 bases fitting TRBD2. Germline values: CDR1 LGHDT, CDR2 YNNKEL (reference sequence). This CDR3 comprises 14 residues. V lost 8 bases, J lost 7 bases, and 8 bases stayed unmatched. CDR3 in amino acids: CASRLAGAGGELFF. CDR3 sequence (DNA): TGTGCCAGCCGCTTAGCGGGAGCGGGCGGGGAGCTGTTTTTT.

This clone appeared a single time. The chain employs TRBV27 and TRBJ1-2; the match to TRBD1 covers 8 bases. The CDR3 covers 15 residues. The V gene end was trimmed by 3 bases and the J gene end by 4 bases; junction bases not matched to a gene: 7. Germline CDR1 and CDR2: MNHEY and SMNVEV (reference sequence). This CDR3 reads CASSFNGQGAYGYTF. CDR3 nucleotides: TGTGCCAGCAGTTTCAATGGGCAGGGGGCCTATGGCTACACCTTC.

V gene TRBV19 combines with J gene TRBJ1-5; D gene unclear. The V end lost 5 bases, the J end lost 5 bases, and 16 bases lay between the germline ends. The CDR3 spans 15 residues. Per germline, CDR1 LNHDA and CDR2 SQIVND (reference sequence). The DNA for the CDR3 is TGTGCCAGTAGTTGGGATAAGGGAGTCCATCAGCCCCAGCATTTT. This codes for CASSWDKGVHQPQHF.

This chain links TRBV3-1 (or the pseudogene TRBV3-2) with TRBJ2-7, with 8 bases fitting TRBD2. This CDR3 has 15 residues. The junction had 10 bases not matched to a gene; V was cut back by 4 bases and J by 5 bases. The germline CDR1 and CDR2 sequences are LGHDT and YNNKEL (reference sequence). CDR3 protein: CASSLSRAGDHEQYF. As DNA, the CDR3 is TGTGCCAGCAGCCTCTCTCGAGCGGGAGATCACGAGCAGTACTTC.

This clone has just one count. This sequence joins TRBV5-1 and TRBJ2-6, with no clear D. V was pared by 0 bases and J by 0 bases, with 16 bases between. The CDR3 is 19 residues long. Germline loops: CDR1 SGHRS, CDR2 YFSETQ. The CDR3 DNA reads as TGCGCCAGCAGCTTGGTCCCACTTCTCGCCTCCTCTGGGGCCAACGTCCTGACTTTC. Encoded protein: CASSLVPLLASSGANVLTF.

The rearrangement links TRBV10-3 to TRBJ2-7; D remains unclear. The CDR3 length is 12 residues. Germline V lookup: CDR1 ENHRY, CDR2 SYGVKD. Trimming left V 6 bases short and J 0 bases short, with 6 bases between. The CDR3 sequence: CAISGASYEQYF. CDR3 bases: TGTGCCATCAGCGGAGCCTCCTACGAGCAGTACTTC.

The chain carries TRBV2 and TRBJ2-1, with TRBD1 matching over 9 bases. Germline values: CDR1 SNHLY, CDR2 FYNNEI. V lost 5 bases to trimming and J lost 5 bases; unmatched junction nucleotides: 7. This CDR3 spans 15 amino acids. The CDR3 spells CASSPGTGFHNEQFF. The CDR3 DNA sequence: TGTGCCAGCAGTCCCGGGACAGGGTTCCACAATGAGCAGTTCTTC.

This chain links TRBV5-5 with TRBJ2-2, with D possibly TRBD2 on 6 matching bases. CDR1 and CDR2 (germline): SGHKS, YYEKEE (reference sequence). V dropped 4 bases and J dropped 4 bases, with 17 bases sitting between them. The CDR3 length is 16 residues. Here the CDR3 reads CASSRVADPSTGELFF. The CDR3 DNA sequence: TGTGCCAGCAGCCGCGTAGCGGACCCGTCCACCGGGGAGCTGTTTTTT.

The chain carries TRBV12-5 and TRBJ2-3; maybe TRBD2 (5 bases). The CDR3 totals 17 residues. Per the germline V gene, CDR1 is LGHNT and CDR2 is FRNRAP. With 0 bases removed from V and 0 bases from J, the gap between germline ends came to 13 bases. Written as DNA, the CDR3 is TGTGCTAGTGGTTTGGTAATCCGGGGTACTAGCACAGATACGCAGTATTTT. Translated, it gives CASGLVIRGTSTDTQYF.

The CDR3 reads CASSVGHLNTEAFF. The CDR3 bases are TGTGCCAGTAGTGTGGGACATCTGAACACTGAAGCTTTCTTT. This chain uses TRBV19 with TRBJ1-1; D possibly corresponds to TRBD1 (6 bases). In germline, CDR1 is LNHDA, CDR2 SQIVND (reference sequence). The CDR3 is 14 amino acids. V lost 5 bases, J lost 0 bases, and 10 bases lay in between.

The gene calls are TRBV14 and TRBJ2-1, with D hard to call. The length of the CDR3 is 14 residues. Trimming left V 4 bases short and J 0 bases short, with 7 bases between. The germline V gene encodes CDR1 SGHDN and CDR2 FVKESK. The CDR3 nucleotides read TGTGCCAGCAGCCCCAAGAGCTCCTACAATGAGCAGTTCTTC. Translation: CASSPKSSYNEQFF.

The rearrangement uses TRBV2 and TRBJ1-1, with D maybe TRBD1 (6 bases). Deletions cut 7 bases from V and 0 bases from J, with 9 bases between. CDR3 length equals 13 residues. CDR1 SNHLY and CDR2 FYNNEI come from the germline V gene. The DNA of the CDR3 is TGTGCCAGCATGGGGACACTGAACACTGAAGCTTTCTTT. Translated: CASMGTLNTEAFF. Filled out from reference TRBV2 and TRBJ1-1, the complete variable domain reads EPEVTQTPSHQVTQMGQEVILRCVPISNHLYFYWYRQILGQKVEFLVSFYNNEISEKSEIFDDQFSVERPDGSNFTLKIRSTKLEDSAMYFCASMGTLNTEAFFGQGTRLTVV.

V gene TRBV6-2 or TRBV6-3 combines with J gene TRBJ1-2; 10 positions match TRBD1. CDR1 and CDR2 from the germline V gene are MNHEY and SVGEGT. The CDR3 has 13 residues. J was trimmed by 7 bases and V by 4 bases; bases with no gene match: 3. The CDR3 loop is CASSSGQGSGYTF. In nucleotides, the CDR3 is TGTGCCAGCAGTTCGGGACAGGGGAGTGGCTACACCTTC.

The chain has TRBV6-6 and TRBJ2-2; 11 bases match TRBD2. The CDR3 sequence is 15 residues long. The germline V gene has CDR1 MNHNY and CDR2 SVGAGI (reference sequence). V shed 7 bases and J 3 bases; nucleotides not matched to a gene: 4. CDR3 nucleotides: TGTGCCAGCACCATAGCGGGAGGGTACACCGGGGAGCTGTTTTTT. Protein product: CASTIAGGYTGELFF.

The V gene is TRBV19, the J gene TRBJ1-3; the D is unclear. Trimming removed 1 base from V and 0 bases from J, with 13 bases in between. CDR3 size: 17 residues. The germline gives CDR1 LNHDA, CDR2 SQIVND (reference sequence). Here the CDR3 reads CASSIVRGIGSGNTIYF. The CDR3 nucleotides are TGTGCCAGTAGTATAGTACGAGGTATAGGCTCTGGAAACACCATATATTTT.

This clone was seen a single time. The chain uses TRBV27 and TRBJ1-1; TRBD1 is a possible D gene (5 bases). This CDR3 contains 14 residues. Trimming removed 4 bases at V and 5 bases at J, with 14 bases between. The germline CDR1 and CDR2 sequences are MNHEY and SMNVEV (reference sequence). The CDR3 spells CASSWGRGQTEAFF. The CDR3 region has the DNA TGTGCCAGCAGTTGGGGTAGGGGCCAAACTGAAGCTTTCTTT.

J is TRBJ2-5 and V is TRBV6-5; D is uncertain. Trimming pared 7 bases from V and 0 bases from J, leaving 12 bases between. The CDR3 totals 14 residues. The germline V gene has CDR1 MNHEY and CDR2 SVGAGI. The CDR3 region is CASTRFQYQETQYF. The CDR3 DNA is TGTGCCAGCACCAGATTCCAGTACCAAGAGACCCAGTACTTC.

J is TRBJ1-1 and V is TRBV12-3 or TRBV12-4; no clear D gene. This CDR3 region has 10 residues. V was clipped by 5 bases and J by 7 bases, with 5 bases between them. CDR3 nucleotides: TGTGCCAGCAGTGCGGGTGAAGCTTTCTTT. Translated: CASSAGEAFF.